Each of the 31 T cell receptor beta chains below was sequenced from the same sample in a study of cytomegalovirus exposure and HLA in healthy donors. Researchers ran the PCR with 60 Vbeta and 13 Jbeta primers. TCRdb keeps only in-frame clones here, not all; method: immunoSEQ multiplex PCR. The sample has 100,000 or so clones; approximately 70% are singletons. Sequencing was carried out using PBMCs. The receptor source for this set is a woman younger than 35 in good health and CMV-seropositive.

The chain couples TRBV28 to TRBJ2-1; TRBD2 matches at 14 bases. CDR3 length: 14 residues. CDR1 and CDR2 (germline): MDHEN, SYDVKM. V was clipped by 6 bases and J by 9 bases; unmatched bases: 4. For the CDR3, the DNA is TGTGCCAGCAGGGGACTAGCGGGAGAACGTGAGCAGTTCTTC. This sequence encodes CASRGLAGEREQFF.

This clone was recorded a few times. The CDR3 DNA follows: TGTGCCAGCAGGGACTCCTCCGGGGAGGCTTTCTTT. It codes for CASRDSSGEAFF. The chain combines TRBV2 with TRBJ1-1; D gene ambiguous. The CDR3 covers 12 residues. With 6 bases removed from V and 11 bases from J, the gap between germline ends came to 16 bases. Germline V lookup: CDR1 SNHLY, CDR2 FYNNEI.

The J gene is TRBJ2-5, the V gene TRBV7-3; no reliable D call. Per germline, CDR1 SGHTA and CDR2 FQGTGA. This CDR3 has 11 amino acids. CDR3 nucleotide sequence: TGTGTCTCCGGTGAAAAAGAGACCCAGTACTTC. Its protein product is CVSGEKETQYF.

The chain joins TRBV30 to TRBJ2-3; 9 nucleotides align to TRBD1. V trimming: 0 bases; J trimming: 4 bases; junction bases outside the gene matches: 8. Germline V lookup: CDR1 GTSNPN, CDR2 SVGIG (reference sequence). There are 16 residues in the CDR3. CDR3 in DNA: TGTGCCTGGAGTGTACAGACAGGGGGATTTGCAGATACGCAGTATTTT. Its protein product is CAWSVQTGGFADTQYF.

The chain combines TRBV19 with TRBJ2-7, with 7 bases identical to TRBD2. The J segment lost 0 bases and the V segment lost 6 bases, leaving 5 bases of the junction unmatched. Looked up from germline, CDR1 is LNHDA and CDR2 is SQIVND (reference sequence). The CDR3 is 14 residues long. The CDR3 sequence: CASRASGASYEQYF. CDR3 sequence (DNA): TGTGCCAGTAGAGCGAGCGGGGCCTCCTACGAGCAGTACTTC.

The chain carries TRBV28 and TRBJ1-2; 8 bases map to TRBD1. V shed 5 bases, J shed 3 bases, and the junction held 8 bases outside the gene matches. Germline CDR1 and CDR2: MDHEN and SYDVKM. This CDR3 has 15 residues. The CDR3 DNA is TGTGCCAGCAGTCCGCGGACAGGGAGGGACTATGGCTACACCTTC. Translation gives CASSPRTGRDYGYTF.

The rearrangement joins TRBV7-3 to TRBJ2-6; TRBD2 matches at 7 bases. The length of the CDR3 is 15 residues. The V gene end was trimmed by 5 bases and the J gene end by 2 bases; junction bases not matched to a gene: 3. From germline, CDR1 is SGHTA and CDR2 FQGTGA. The CDR3, as DNA: TGTGCCAGCAGCCGCGGGGGAACTGGGGCCAACGTCCTGACTTTC. Its translation: CASSRGGTGANVLTF.

This clone was seen only a few times. The J gene is TRBJ2-1, the V gene TRBV11-3, with D possibly being TRBD2 (6 bases). Germline-derived CDR1 and CDR2 are SGHNT and YENEEA. The V and J ends lost 5 bases and 10 bases respectively, with 30 bases between them. The CDR3 loop spans 18 amino acids. CDR3 in DNA: TGTGCCAGCAGCCCGAGGAGCGGCGGGCGGCTTGGGGCGGGGGAGCAGTTCTTC. Residues: CASSPRSGGRLGAGEQFF.

The chain couples TRBV6-5 to TRBJ1-1, with 10 bases identical to TRBD1. V shed 4 bases and J 5 bases; nucleotides not matched to a gene: 7. The CDR3 is made up of 15 amino acids. Germline CDR1 is MNHEY and CDR2 is SVGAGI. CDR3 coding DNA: TGTGCCAGCAGTTTTGGTCCGGGACAGGGGACTGAAGCTTTCTTT. Its protein is CASSFGPGQGTEAFF.

About this clone itself: Mismatch with germline at one junction end may stem from a read error. V usage is TRBV7-7 and J usage is TRBJ2-1; TRBD2 might be the D (6 bases). Germline V gives CDR1 SSHAT, CDR2 FNYEAQ (reference sequence). The CDR3 extends over 15 amino acids. In DNA form, the CDR3 reads TGTGCTAGCAGCTTACAAGTGACTAGTTTGAATGAGCAGTTCTTC. It yields the protein CASSLQVTSLNEQFF.

This chain connects TRBV4-3 to TRBJ1-4; 7 positions match TRBD1. The V segment lost 3 bases and the J segment 6 bases; nucleotides outside the gene matches: 1. Germline CDR1 is LGHNA and CDR2 is YSLEER. The CDR3 spans 13 residues. CDR3 amino acids: CASSQGTDEKLFF. The CDR3 DNA reads as TGCGCCAGCAGCCAGGGGACAGATGAAAAACTGTTTTTT.

The chain has TRBV5-1 and TRBJ1-5, with 8 bases that match TRBD1. With 0 bases clipped from V and 2 bases from J, the junction kept 10 bases outside the gene matches. Per the germline V gene, CDR1 is SGHRS and CDR2 is YFSETQ. The CDR3 is 18 residues long. The CDR3 DNA reads as TGCGCCAGCAGCTTGGTGCACAGGGGGGCTGGGGGCAATCAGCCCCAGCATTTT. It yields the protein CASSLVHRGAGGNQPQHF.

The gene calls are TRBV11-2 and TRBJ1-5, with unresolved D. Per the germline V gene, CDR1 is SGHAT and CDR2 is FQNNGV. Between the trimmed V and J ends, which lost 0 bases and 0 bases, there was a span of 9 bases. The CDR3 runs to 16 residues. This chain's CDR3 is CASSLDRVGSNQPQHF. Written as DNA, the CDR3 is TGTGCCAGCAGCTTAGATCGGGTCGGTAGCAATCAGCCCCAGCATTTT.

This rearrangement joins TRBV6-5 to TRBJ2-7; D may be TRBD1 (6 bases). The germline V and J ends were trimmed by 7 bases and 2 bases, with 18 bases remaining between them. This CDR3 contains 15 residues. CDR1 and CDR2 from the germline V gene are MNHEY and SVGAGI. In DNA form, the CDR3 reads TGTGCCAGCACCAACCCCGGCAGGACAGCCTACGAGCAGTACTTC. It is translated as CASTNPGRTAYEQYF.

The sample holds one count of this clone. The chain uses TRBV10-3 and TRBJ1-4, with 8 bases matching TRBD1. The CDR3 length is 14 residues. Germline loops: CDR1 ENHRY, CDR2 SYGVKD. V trimming: 4 bases; J trimming: 4 bases; junction bases outside the gene matches: 2. CDR3 DNA sequence: TGTGCCATCAGTGGGACAGGGAGTAATGAAAAACTGTTTTTT. Translation: CAISGTGSNEKLFF.

V is TRBV4-3 and J is TRBJ1-3; TRBD1 aligns across 9 bases. This CDR3 spans 17 amino acids. CDR1 and CDR2 from the germline V gene are LGHNA and YSLEER. Trimming took 0 bases from V and 4 from J; bases not matched to a gene: 7. The CDR3: CASSQDPGQGYGNTIYF. CDR3 bases: TGCGCCAGCAGCCAAGATCCGGGACAGGGTTACGGAAACACCATATATTTT.

V and J are TRBV11-2 and TRBJ1-3, with TRBD1 identical over 9 bases. The CDR3 has 16 residues. Germline lookup yields CDR1 SGHAT and CDR2 FQNNGV. V lost 1 base to trimming and J lost 0 bases; unmatched junction nucleotides: 1. CDR3 in amino acids: CASSLGGQGSGNTIYF. CDR3 in DNA: TGTGCCAGCAGCTTAGGGGGACAGGGCTCTGGAAACACCATATATTTT.

This clone came up once. The chain uses TRBV29-1 and TRBJ2-1, with 9 bases that match TRBD2. The CDR3 runs to 15 residues. The V and J ends lost 5 bases and 1 base, in that order; junction bases with no gene match: 6. CDR1 is SQVTM and CDR2 is ANQGSEA in the germline V gene. The CDR3 nucleotides read TGCAGCGTTAACGGACTAGCGCAATCCTACAATGAGCAGTTCTTC. Translation gives CSVNGLAQSYNEQFF.

The rearrangement uses TRBV4-2 and TRBJ1-3; 8 bases line up with TRBD1. The CDR3 has 14 amino acids. Germline CDR1 and CDR2: LGHNA and YNFKEQ. The J segment lost 7 bases and the V segment lost 4 bases, leaving 6 bases of the junction unmatched. The CDR3 coding sequence is TGTGCCAGCAGCCCTGGACAGGGCCAGAACACCATATATTTT. Translation: CASSPGQGQNTIYF.

The CDR3 loop is CASSLDSGTQYF. The CDR3 DNA sequence: TGCGCCAGCAGCTTGGATTCGGGTACGCAGTATTTT. The gene calls are TRBV5-1 and TRBJ2-3; the D is unclear. Germline CDR1 is SGHRS and CDR2 is YFSETQ. CDR3 length: 12 amino acids. V gave up 0 bases and J gave up 8 bases, with 7 bases separating them.

The chain employs TRBV7-9 and TRBJ1-1; 7 nucleotides align to TRBD1. With V trimmed by 5 bases and J by 11 bases, 14 bases remained unmatched. Per the germline V gene, CDR1 is SEHNR and CDR2 is FQNEAQ (reference sequence). The CDR3 has 14 amino acids. Written as DNA, the CDR3 is TGTGCCAGCAGCACCGGACAGGCTCTATCGGGCGCTTTCTTT. Translating it yields CASSTGQALSGAFF.

J is TRBJ2-7 and V is TRBV27, with unresolved D. V was shortened by 4 bases and J by 0 bases, with 10 bases between the two germline ends. Looked up from germline, CDR1 is MNHEY and CDR2 is SMNVEV (reference sequence). The CDR3 is 14 residues long. The CDR3 loop reads CASSSTSFSYEQYF. In DNA, the CDR3 is TGTGCCAGCAGTTCCACCAGTTTCTCCTACGAGCAGTACTTC.

V is TRBV10-3 and J is TRBJ1-1, with D possibly TRBD1 on 6 matching bases. V lost 2 bases, J lost 1 base, and 8 bases lay in between. The CDR3 length is 14 residues. Looked up from germline, CDR1 is ENHRY and CDR2 is SYGVKD. CDR3 bases: TGTGCCATCAGTGAGGACAGGAAGAACACTGAAGCTTTCTTT. Translating gives CAISEDRKNTEAFF.

The chain combines TRBV4-3 with TRBJ2-3; 7 bases map to TRBD2. J gave up 2 bases and V 2 bases, and 10 bases lay outside the gene matches. CDR1 is LGHNA and CDR2 is YSLEER in the germline V gene. CDR3 length: 17 amino acids. The CDR3 region has the DNA TGCGCCAGCAGCCAACAGTTAGGAGCGGGGTTCACAGATACGCAGTATTTT. This encodes CASSQQLGAGFTDTQYF.

This sequence joins TRBV7-2 and TRBJ1-2; 12 positions match TRBD1. The CDR3 has 16 amino acids. Germline V gene lookup returns CDR1 SGHTA and CDR2 FQGNSA. J was trimmed by 3 bases and V by 7 bases; bases with no gene match: 9. The CDR3 nucleotides read TGTGCCAGCACCAGCGGGACAGGGGGCCTCGACTATGGCTACACCTTC. Translating it yields CASTSGTGGLDYGYTF.

The V and J genes are TRBV15 and TRBJ2-1, with TRBD2 matching 8 bases. The CDR3 loop spans 15 amino acids. CDR1 and CDR2 from the germline V gene are LNHNV and YYDKDF (reference sequence). Germline trimming cut 3 bases from V and 10 bases from J; bases unmatched to any gene: 11. The CDR3 sequence: CATSRAGTSSIEQFF. CDR3 bases: TGTGCCACCAGCAGGGCCGGGACTAGTTCCATCGAGCAGTTCTTC.

This clone was detected a few times. The J gene is TRBJ2-5, the V gene TRBV29-1; D possibly corresponds to TRBD2 (6 bases). CDR1 SQVTM and CDR2 ANQGSEA come from the germline V gene. The CDR3 has 14 residues. Trimming shortened V by 6 bases and J by 1 base, and 15 bases separated the two germline ends. The CDR3 loop is CSVGPGLTQETQYF. The CDR3 coding sequence is TGCAGCGTCGGACCGGGACTCACCCAAGAGACCCAGTACTTC.

This clone was seen a handful of times. The chain joins TRBV29-1 to TRBJ2-1; 9 bases align to TRBD2. CDR3 length equals 13 residues. Losses at the gene ends were 6 bases for V and 4 bases for J; bases not matched to a gene: 4. Germline CDR1 is SQVTM and CDR2 is ANQGSEA. The CDR3 reads CSVISGGYNEQFF. DNA of the CDR3: TGCAGCGTCATTAGCGGGGGTTACAATGAGCAGTTCTTC.

The rearrangement links TRBV7-8 to TRBJ1-2; 7 nucleotides match TRBD1. Trimming at V came to 1 base and at J to 2 bases, leaving 7 bases not matched to a gene. This CDR3 spans 16 amino acids. CDR1 and CDR2 from the germline V gene are SGHVS and FQNEAQ. DNA for the CDR3: TGTGCCAGCAGCTTAGGTGGCGGGACAGAGAACTATGGCTACACCTTC. It codes for CASSLGGGTENYGYTF. Full variable domain (remainder filled in from reference TRBV7-8 and TRBJ1-2): GAGVSQSPRYKVAKRGQDVALRCDPISGHVSLFWYQQALGQGPEFLTYFQNEAQLDKSGLPSDRFFAERPEGSVSTLKIQRTQQEDSAVYLCASSLGGGTENYGYTFGSGTRLTVV.

The chain couples TRBV30 to TRBJ2-5, with 9 bases lining up with TRBD2. CDR1 GTSNPN and CDR2 SVGIG come from the germline V gene (reference sequence). This CDR3 comprises 13 residues. V lost 8 bases and J lost 1; bases outside the gene matches: 5. The CDR3 protein is CARAGGLQETQYF. The CDR3 DNA is TGTGCCAGAGCGGGAGGCCTCCAAGAGACCCAGTACTTC.

This clone was found a few times. This sequence joins TRBV6-5 and TRBJ2-3, with 7 bases matching TRBD2. Germline V gene sequence: CDR1 MNHEY, CDR2 SVGAGI. The J segment lost 1 base and the V segment lost 6 bases, leaving 7 bases of the junction unmatched. The CDR3 spans 15 residues. For the CDR3, the DNA is TGTGCCAGCAGCCCAGCGGGGCCCCGCACAGATACGCAGTATTTT. Amino acid sequence: CASSPAGPRTDTQYF.